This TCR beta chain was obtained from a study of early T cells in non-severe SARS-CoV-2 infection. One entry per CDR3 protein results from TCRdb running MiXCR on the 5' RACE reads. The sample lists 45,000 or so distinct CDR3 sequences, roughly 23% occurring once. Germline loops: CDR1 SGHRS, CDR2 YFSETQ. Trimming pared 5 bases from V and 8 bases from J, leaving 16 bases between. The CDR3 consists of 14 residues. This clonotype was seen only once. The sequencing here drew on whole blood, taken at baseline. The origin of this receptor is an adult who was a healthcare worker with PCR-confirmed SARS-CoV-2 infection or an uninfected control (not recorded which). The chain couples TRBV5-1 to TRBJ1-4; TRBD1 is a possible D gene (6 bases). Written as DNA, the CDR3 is TGCGCCAGCAGGGGACACGGAGGGGGAGAAAAACTGTTTTTT. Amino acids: CASRGHGGGEKLFF.